The present entry profiles one T cell receptor beta chain with its context. Germline V gene sequence: CDR1 SEHNR, CDR2 FQNEAQ (reference sequence). There are 14 residues in the CDR3. Trimming took 5 bases from V and 4 from J, leaving 12 bases between them. The protocol was immunoSEQ multiplex PCR, while the TCRdb copy is restricted to in-frame clones and leaves out a portion. The sample lists 140,000 to 150,000 clones; roughly 88% were seen once. Participants spanned ages roughly 18 to 95 years and resided in fewer than 30 US areas. This specimen comes from a study of blood T cell repertoires in COVID-19. Study details: The United States, Italy and Spain were the sources of the acute and convalescent COVID-19 samples. Nucleic acid was either cDNA or gDNA, and it came from T cells, B-cell-depleted T cells, or PBMCs.

What was sequenced was PBMCs or T cells enriched from blood (not recorded which). The clonotype was recovered from a woman aged 25 to 39 with acute COVID-19. V gene TRBV7-9 combines with J gene TRBJ1-3; possibly TRBD1 for D (5 bases). As DNA, the CDR3 is TGTGCCAGCAGCCCCACTCGGGGGGGAAACACCATATATTTT. Protein product: CASSPTRGGNTIYF.